A single sample gave rise to the 5 T cell receptor beta chains below, sequenced in a study of shared clonotypes between healthy human individuals. Sequencing was performed with immunoSEQ multiplex PCR; in TCRdb, only in-frame clones are kept and a portion is missing. The sample shows about 2.4 million clones, around 94% of them seen only once. Material for sequencing was naive CD4+ T cells sorted from blood. The subset: CD45RA+ positively selected. Receptors originate from a man in his late teens or twenties in good health.

The chain combines TRBV29-1 with TRBJ1-2; unclear D gene. CDR3 length equals 13 residues. Trimming left V 7 bases short and J 5 bases short, with 17 bases between. In germline, CDR1 is SQVTM, CDR2 ANQGSEA. The CDR3 is CSALYLGSYGYTF. CDR3 bases: TGCAGCGCCCTGTATTTAGGTTCTTATGGCTACACCTTC. Full variable domain (missing parts from reference TRBV29-1 and TRBJ1-2): SAVISQKPSRDICQRGTSLTIQCQVDSQVTMMFWYRQQPGQSLTLIATANQGSEATYESGFVIDKFPISRPNLTFSTLTVSNMSPEDSSIYLCSALYLGSYGYTFGSGTRLTVV.

This chain links TRBV30 with TRBJ2-5; 7 bases line up with TRBD1. The better agreement between TRBJ2-7 and the DNA end casts doubt on the J call. CDR1 and CDR2 from the germline V gene are GTSNPN and SVGIG (reference sequence). There are 12 residues in the CDR3. CDR3: CAWGDRLYEQYF. DNA of the CDR3: TGTGCCTGGGGGGACAGATTGTACGAGCAGTACTTC.

The chain uses TRBV6-6 and TRBJ1-1; D is perhaps TRBD1 (6 bases). V lost 4 bases and J lost 0, with 15 bases in between. Looked up from germline, CDR1 is MNHNY and CDR2 is SVGAGI (reference sequence). The CDR3 runs 16 residues. CDR3 nucleotides: TGTGCCAGCAGTTCCAGACAGGCTCTGCTGAACACTGAAGCTTTCTTT. Translated, it gives CASSSRQALLNTEAFF.

CDR3 coding DNA: TGTGCCAGTAAGATGGTCAGCGGCACAGATACGCAGTATTTT. This encodes CASKMVSGTDTQYF. This sequence joins TRBV19 and TRBJ2-3, with D unresolved. Trimming took 7 bases from V and 1 from J, leaving 12 bases between them. Germline values: CDR1 LNHDA, CDR2 SQIVND (reference sequence). The CDR3 runs 14 residues.

The J gene is TRBJ2-7, the V gene TRBV7-2; 7 nucleotides align to TRBD2. There are 18 residues in the CDR3. Germline CDR1 reads SGHTA; CDR2 reads FQGNSA. Trimming took 3 bases from V and 3 from J; bases not matched to a gene: 17. CDR3: CASSFRTRTVIEFYEQYF. The DNA of the CDR3 is TGTGCCAGCAGCTTTCGGACTAGGACTGTTATCGAATTCTACGAGCAGTACTTC. The whole variable domain, remainder taken from reference TRBV7-2 and TRBJ2-7, is GAGVSQSPSNKVTEKGKDVELRCDPISGHTALYWYRQSLGQGLEFLIYFQGNSAPDKSGLPSDRFSAERTGGSVSTLTIQRTQQEDSAVYLCASSFRTRTVIEFYEQYFGPGTRLTVT.